This entry is about one T cell receptor (beta chain). Its target is not known. This sample was taken from a study of CD8 T cells in ankylosing spondylitis. The study's findings and limits: For ankylosing spondylitis blood, a TCR beta motif of 7 or 8 highly homologous variants appeared characteristic. Clones linked to disease were reported to show significant enrichment in matched ankylosing spondylitis synovial fluid. Peripheral blood samples showed relatively rare disease-linked clones, and these clones were CD8+.

V was trimmed by 3 bases and J by 3 bases, leaving 12 bases between them. The CDR3 is 16 residues long. Germline-derived CDR1 and CDR2 are SEHNR and FQNEAQ (reference sequence). TCRdb itself ran the 5' RACE reads through MiXCR, one entry per CDR3 protein. This table holds over 600,000 distinct CDR3 sequences, roughly 20% found once. Sequenced: blood, either unsorted or a sorted T cell fraction (not recorded which). This sequence was found in a male donor with ankylosing spondylitis. This sequence joins TRBV7-9 and TRBJ1-6; possibly TRBD1 for D (5 bases). In nucleotides, the CDR3 is TGTGCCAGCAGCTTCGGGCAGGGATTCTATAATTCACCCCTCCACTTT. This encodes CASSFGQGFYNSPLHF. The full variable domain, with the rest looked up from reference TRBV7-9 and TRBJ1-6, is DTGVSQNPRHKITKRGQNVTFRCDPISEHNRLYWYRQTLGQGPEFLTYFQNEAQLEKSRLLSDRFSAERPKGSFSTLEIQRTEQGDSAMYLCASSFGQGFYNSPLHFGNGTRLTVT.